The 27 T cell receptor beta chains listed next were all sequenced from one sample in a study of blood T cell repertoires in COVID-19. Assay used: immunoSEQ multiplex PCR; TCRdb lists only in-frame clones, some missing. Of about 100,000 clones in the sample, over 60% were seen once. Sequencing input: peripheral blood. The receptor source for this set is a man aged 70-80 years with acute or convalescent COVID-19.

This clone was seen once. The gene calls are TRBV5-1 and TRBJ1-1, with D perhaps TRBD1 (5 bases). CDR1 is SGHRS, CDR2 YFSETQ, per germline. V was shortened by 4 bases and J by 3 bases, with 10 bases between the two germline ends. The CDR3 length is 13 residues. CDR3 sequence (DNA): TGCGCCAGCAGCACCCAAGGGGACACTGAAGCTTTCTTT. Translated, it gives CASSTQGDTEAFF.

This clone appeared a few times. J is TRBJ2-1 and V is TRBV9; D is possibly TRBD2 (6 bases). V was clipped by 0 bases and J by 8 bases, with 15 bases between them. Germline V gene lookup returns CDR1 SGDLS and CDR2 YYNGEE. CDR3 length equals 15 residues. The CDR3 reads CASSVVEGWKDEQFF. In DNA, the CDR3 is TGTGCCAGCAGCGTAGTGGAGGGGTGGAAGGATGAGCAGTTCTTC.

V is TRBV29-1 and J is TRBJ1-5, with TRBD1 as a possible D gene (5 bases). Between the trimmed V and J ends, which lost 6 bases and 2 bases, there was a span of 11 bases. The germline V gene has CDR1 SQVTM and CDR2 ANQGSEA. The CDR3 contains 13 residues. CDR3 DNA: TGCAGCGTCCAGACACAGGGCAATCAGCCCCAGCATTTT. This sequence encodes CSVQTQGNQPQHF.

This clone was found once. V and J are TRBV10-3 and TRBJ2-3; 11 positions agree with TRBD1. V lost 5 bases to trimming and J lost 5 bases; unmatched junction nucleotides: 6. The CDR3 sequence is 15 residues long. The germline CDR1 and CDR2 sequences are ENHRY and SYGVKD. The CDR3 DNA follows: TGTGCCATCAGTCACGTCGGGACAGGGGGAGATACGCAGTATTTT. Translated, it gives CAISHVGTGGDTQYF.

The V and J genes are TRBV11-3 and TRBJ2-1; 10 bases are a match to TRBD2. Per the germline V gene, CDR1 is SGHNT and CDR2 is YENEEA. CDR3 size: 16 residues. V lost 1 base and J lost 2; bases outside the gene matches: 2. The CDR3 spells CASSLGGLAPYNEQFF. The CDR3 DNA follows: TGTGCCAGCAGCTTAGGGGGACTAGCGCCCTACAATGAGCAGTTCTTC.

The chain has TRBV6-5 and TRBJ2-7; D is possibly TRBD2 (5 bases). The germline V and J ends were trimmed by 6 bases and 1 base, with 10 bases remaining between them. The CDR3 totals 13 residues. Germline CDR1 MNHEY, CDR2 SVGAGI. The CDR3 here is CASRPEESYEQYF. In DNA form, the CDR3 reads TGTGCCAGCAGGCCGGAGGAATCCTACGAGCAGTACTTC.

The chain links TRBV11-3 to TRBJ2-7; D perhaps matches TRBD1 (5 bases). V lost 3 bases and J 1 base, leaving 10 bases between the germline ends. CDR3 length: 14 residues. Germline V lookup: CDR1 SGHNT, CDR2 YENEEA. The CDR3 DNA reads as TGTGCCAGCAGCTTTCAGGGCCCTTCCTACGAGCAGTACTTC. It is translated as CASSFQGPSYEQYF.

V gene TRBV6-5 combines with J gene TRBJ2-5, with 7 nucleotides matching TRBD1. The V and J ends lost 5 bases and 2 bases, in that order; junction bases with no gene match: 8. The V gene's germline CDR1 is MNHEY and CDR2 SVGAGI. CDR3 length: 15 residues. CDR3 residues: CASSPTRDRQETQYF. CDR3 sequence (DNA): TGTGCCAGCAGTCCCACCCGGGACAGACAAGAGACCCAGTACTTC.

This clone was recorded once. V is TRBV9 and J is TRBJ2-7; a possible D gene is TRBD1 (6 bases). Trimming pared 7 bases from V and 4 bases from J, leaving 9 bases between. CDR1 is SGDLS and CDR2 is YYNGEE in the germline V gene. This CDR3 has 11 amino acids. The CDR3 is CASSQGYEQYF. The CDR3 DNA reads TGTGCCAGCTCACAGGGTTACGAGCAGTACTTC. Full variable domain (rest looked up from reference TRBV9 and TRBJ2-7): DSGVTQTPKHLITATGQRVTLRCSPRSGDLSVYWYQQSLDQGLQFLIQYYNGEERAKGNILERFSAQQFPDLHSELNLSSLELGDSALYFCASSQGYEQYFGPGTRLTVT.

The rearrangement joins TRBV28 to TRBJ1-6; tentatively, D is TRBD1 (5 bases). This CDR3 contains 14 residues. The V end was cut by 6 bases, the J end by 6 bases, with 12 bases between. Per the germline V gene, CDR1 is MDHEN and CDR2 is SYDVKM. For the CDR3, the DNA is TGTGCCAGCAGGCGGGGGGGGACTAATTCACCCCTCCACTTT. Amino acids: CASRRGGTNSPLHF.

The genes are TRBV14 and TRBJ2-3; D gene unclear. The ends were cut back, 6 bases at V and 0 bases at J, with 10 bases in the middle. The CDR3 extends over 14 amino acids. Per the germline V gene, CDR1 is SGHDN and CDR2 is FVKESK. The CDR3 bases are TGTGCCAGCAGGACAATGATCAGCACAGATACGCAGTATTTT. Its translation is CASRTMISTDTQYF.

This chain joins TRBV9 and TRBJ1-4; TRBD1 aligns across 7 bases. The J segment lost 5 bases and the V segment lost 6 bases, leaving 13 bases of the junction unmatched. The CDR3 sequence is 16 residues long. From germline, CDR1 is SGDLS and CDR2 YYNGEE. The CDR3 here is CASNGGPGQPNEKLFF. The CDR3 DNA reads as TGTGCCAGCAATGGAGGTCCGGGACAGCCAAATGAAAAACTGTTTTTT.

The CDR3 DNA reads TGTGCCAGCAGCTCCTATGGGACCCAGTACTTC. Translation: CASSSYGTQYF. The chain links TRBV27 to TRBJ2-5; D is undetermined. Trimming cost V 6 bases and J 7 bases, with 9 bases left between them. The CDR3 runs 11 residues. Germline assignment: CDR1 MNHEY and CDR2 SMNVEV (reference sequence).

The chain is built from TRBV7-3 and TRBJ2-2; weak D call: TRBD1 (6 bases). The CDR3 is made up of 15 amino acids. Trimming removed 6 bases at V and 4 bases at J, with 15 bases between. Germline lookup yields CDR1 SGHTA and CDR2 FQGTGA. The CDR3 spells CASSPGQTGTGELFF. The CDR3 coding sequence is TGTGCCAGCAGTCCAGGACAGACGGGCACCGGGGAGCTGTTTTTT.

The J gene is TRBJ2-1, the V gene TRBV9, with 10 bases that match TRBD2. V gave up 0 bases and J gave up 2 bases; unmatched junction bases: 2. The CDR3 runs to 16 residues. Germline CDR1 and CDR2: SGDLS and YYNGEE. The CDR3, as DNA: TGTGCCAGCAGCGTAGGGACTAGCGGCCCCTACAATGAGCAGTTCTTC. Its translation is CASSVGTSGPYNEQFF. The full variable domain, its missing parts supplied by reference TRBV9 and TRBJ2-1, is DSGVTQTPKHLITATGQRVTLRCSPRSGDLSVYWYQQSLDQGLQFLIQYYNGEERAKGNILERFSAQQFPDLHSELNLSSLELGDSALYFCASSVGTSGPYNEQFFGPGTRLTVL.

The sample holds a few counts of this clone. This chain joins TRBV5-8 and TRBJ1-2, with D perhaps matching TRBD1 (5 bases). This CDR3 has 14 residues. V shed 0 bases and J shed 7 bases, with 13 bases lying between them. The germline CDR1 and CDR2 sequences are SGHTS and YDEGEE. The CDR3 DNA follows: TGTGCCAGCAGCTTGGCCGGGGGAGTTGGTGGCTACACCTTC. Its translation is CASSLAGGVGGYTF.

The genes are TRBV6-4 and TRBJ1-2, with 11 nucleotides matching TRBD1. With V trimmed by 5 bases and J by 6 bases, 5 bases remained unmatched. This CDR3 has 14 amino acids. Germline CDR1 is MRHNA and CDR2 is SNTAGT. CDR3: CASSSDRGQNGYTF. The CDR3 DNA sequence: TGTGCCAGCAGTTCGGACAGGGGGCAAAATGGCTACACCTTC.

V gene TRBV7-3 combines with J gene TRBJ2-1; 7 nucleotides line up with TRBD2. CDR1 is SGHTA and CDR2 is FQGTGA in the germline V gene. J gave up 8 bases and V 5 bases, and 9 bases lay outside the gene matches. This CDR3 is 14 amino acids long. CDR3 residues: CASSGGRVSHEQFF. The CDR3 DNA reads as TGTGCCAGCAGCGGGGGGAGGGTATCCCATGAGCAGTTCTTC.

This chain joins TRBV13 and TRBJ2-1; TRBD1 might be the D (6 bases). Germline V gives CDR1 PRHDT, CDR2 FYEKMQ (reference sequence). The germline V and J ends were trimmed by 5 bases and 9 bases, with 23 bases remaining between them. The CDR3 is 16 amino acids. The CDR3 DNA reads as TGTGCCAGCAGCCCCCCCGGGCAGGGAGTAGGGGGTGAGCAGTTCTTC. Its protein product is CASSPPGQGVGGEQFF. The entire variable domain, with the rest obtained from reference TRBV13 and TRBJ2-1, is as follows: AAGVIQSPRHLIKEKRETATLKCYPIPRHDTVYWYQQGPGQDPQFLISFYEKMQSDKGSIPDRFSAQQFSDYHSELNMSSLELGDSALYFCASSPPGQGVGGEQFFGPGTRLTVL.

V gene TRBV2 combines with J gene TRBJ1-1, with D perhaps TRBD1 (6 bases). This CDR3 region has 13 residues. V gave up 5 bases and J gave up 5 bases, with 12 bases separating them. CDR1 is SNHLY, CDR2 FYNNEI, per germline. The CDR3 DNA reads TGTGCCAGCAGTAGTCAGGGGCGAACTGAAGCTTTCTTT. It is translated as CASSSQGRTEAFF.

The chain links TRBV10-3 to TRBJ1-2; 8 bases are shared with TRBD1. Per the germline V gene, CDR1 is ENHRY and CDR2 is SYGVKD. V shed 10 bases and J 4 bases; nucleotides not matched to a gene: 5. The CDR3 is 12 amino acids. The CDR3 nucleotides read TGTGCCACCCGGGACAGGATCTATGGCTACACCTTC. Amino acid sequence: CATRDRIYGYTF.

The J gene is TRBJ1-5, the V gene TRBV1; the D call of TRBD1 is as the table states it, not checked on the DNA. TRBV1 is classified as a pseudogene. The CDR3 extends over 16 amino acids. The CDR3 is CTSSQAPGGGNQPQHF. CDR3 DNA: TGCACCAGCAGCCAGGCCCCAGGGGGAGGCAATCAGCCCCAGCATTTT.

The chain has TRBV5-6 and TRBJ1-2; 11 bases align to TRBD1. Unmatched junction bases numbered 3, after V lost 5 bases and J lost 6 bases. Germline CDR1 SGHDT, CDR2 YYEEEE. The CDR3 is 13 amino acids. CDR3 residues: CASRWTGGDGYTF. DNA of the CDR3: TGTGCCAGCAGATGGACAGGGGGCGATGGCTACACCTTC.

The V gene is TRBV5-6, the J gene TRBJ2-3; D possibly corresponds to TRBD1 (5 bases). The V end was cut by 4 bases, the J end by 4 bases, with 10 bases between. The CDR3 sequence is 13 residues long. Germline CDR1 reads SGHDT; CDR2 reads YYEEEE. The CDR3 DNA reads TGTGCCAGCAGCCAAATCAGGGCAGATACGCAGTATTTT. This gives the protein CASSQIRADTQYF.

This rearrangement joins TRBV3-1 (or the pseudogene TRBV3-2) to TRBJ1-2, with D perhaps TRBD1 (6 bases). Germline CDR1 LGHDT, CDR2 YNNKEL (reference sequence). There are 14 residues in the CDR3. Trimming cost V 6 bases and J 3 bases, with 14 bases left between them. CDR3 coding DNA: TGTGCCAGCAGAAACAGGGTTACAGACTATGGCTACACCTTC. It yields the protein CASRNRVTDYGYTF.

This clone was counted a few times. The V call is TRBV27, the J call TRBJ2-1, with D possibly TRBD2 on 5 matching bases. Germline CDR1 MNHEY, CDR2 SMNVEV (reference sequence). V was shortened by 5 bases and J by 0 bases, with 17 bases between the two germline ends. There are 17 residues in the CDR3. The CDR3 DNA reads as TGTGCCAGCAGTACACAACTCCAGCGGAGCTCCTACAATGAGCAGTTCTTC. This gives the protein CASSTQLQRSSYNEQFF.

The rearrangement links TRBV19 to TRBJ2-3; no clear D gene. This CDR3 has 14 residues. Germline V gene sequence: CDR1 LNHDA, CDR2 SQIVND (reference sequence). V was clipped by 6 bases and J by 2 bases, with 12 bases between them. The CDR3 region has the DNA TGTGCCAGTAGCCCCGTGAGCCTCACAGATACGCAGTATTTT. The encoded protein is CASSPVSLTDTQYF.